This T cell receptor beta chain appears in the sequencing data of a study of shared clonotypes between healthy human individuals. Libraries were prepared by immunoSEQ multiplex PCR; TCRdb keeps only in-frame clonotypes and omits some of them. The sample yields more than 2,000,000 clones, approximately 95% seen once. Donors comprised only Caucasian adults living in Nashville, Tennessee. The specimen was naive CD4+ T cells from PBMCs. Documented subset: CD45RA+ positively selected. This sequence was found in a man between 18 and 35 years old in good health. Some clones in this sample may be carry-over from other donors' samples.

As DNA, the CDR3 is TGCGCCAGCAGCGGACCGGGACAGGGAAGCCATGAGCAGTTCTTC. This gives the protein CASSGPGQGSHEQFF. V usage is TRBV5-1 and J usage is TRBJ2-1; TRBD1 matches at 9 bases. The CDR3 has 15 residues. V shed 4 bases and J 8 bases; nucleotides not matched to a gene: 10. The germline gives CDR1 SGHRS, CDR2 YFSETQ.